These T cell receptor beta chains were read from a single sample in a study of beta chain features in type 1 diabetes. Measured with immunoSEQ multiplex PCR; TCRdb has only the in-frame clones, and not every one. The sample lists 150,000 to 200,000 clones, around 63% occurring once. Sequencing was carried out using naive CD4+ T cells from blood. The origin of the receptors is a man aged 25 to 40 with type 1 diabetes. Both conserved end residues are part of each CDR3. Each record gives: V gene, J gene, D gene, clone size, CDR3 DNA, CDR3 protein. A D gene is named only where the DNA matches it firmly. Clone size is shown for a subset of rows, as once, few, many or a class of expanded clone.

v_call: TRBV5-1; j_call: TRBJ2-1; d_call: .; clone_size: .; cdr3_nt: TGCGCCAGCAGCTTCGGACAGCAAAACAATGAGCAGTTCTTC; cdr3_aa: CASSFGQQNNEQFF
v_call: TRBV9; j_call: TRBJ1-4; d_call: .; clone_size: .; cdr3_nt: TGTGCCAGCAGCGCGACGGGGAATGAAAAACTGTTTTTT; cdr3_aa: CASSATGNEKLFF
v_call: TRBV4-1; j_call: TRBJ2-1; d_call: .; clone_size: .; cdr3_nt: TGCGCCAGCAGCCAAGAATTGGAGAACAATGAGCAGTTCTTC; cdr3_aa: CASSQELENNEQFF
v_call: TRBV9; j_call: TRBJ2-7; d_call: TRBD1; clone_size: .; cdr3_nt: TGTGCCAGCAGCGTAGGCCCTTTTGGGGACAGGACCTACGAGCAGTACTTC; cdr3_aa: CASSVGPFGDRTYEQYF
v_call: TRBV27; j_call: TRBJ1-1; d_call: TRBD1; clone_size: once; cdr3_nt: TGTGCCAGCAGTATCACAGGGGGAGGGACTGAAGCTTTCTTT; cdr3_aa: CASSITGGGTEAFF
v_call: TRBV30; j_call: TRBJ2-5; d_call: .; clone_size: .; cdr3_nt: TGTGCCTGGAGTGTACGCGGAGAGACCCAGTACTTC; cdr3_aa: CAWSVRGETQYF
v_call: TRBV29-1; j_call: TRBJ2-4; d_call: .; clone_size: .; cdr3_nt: TGCAGCGTTGAAGATCGGGCAGGGCCAAACTACAGGGCCAAAAACATTCAGTACTTC; cdr3_aa: CSVEDRAGPNYRAKNIQYF
v_call: TRBV6-5; j_call: TRBJ2-1; d_call: .; clone_size: .; cdr3_nt: TGTGCCATCAGTGCGTCGGTAAACAATGAGCAGTTCTTC; cdr3_aa: CAISASVNNEQFF
v_call: TRBV7-9; j_call: TRBJ2-7; d_call: TRBD2; clone_size: .; cdr3_nt: TGTGCCAGCAGCCCCGGGTTAGCGGGGGGCTCGCTTTCCTACGAGCAGTACTTC; cdr3_aa: CASSPGLAGGSLSYEQYF
v_call: TRBV9; j_call: TRBJ1-1; d_call: .; clone_size: .; cdr3_nt: TGTGCCAGCAGCGCTATACAGGGGAACACTGAAGCTTTCTTT; cdr3_aa: CASSAIQGNTEAFF
v_call: TRBV25-1; j_call: TRBJ1-2; d_call: TRBD1; clone_size: .; cdr3_nt: TGTGCCAGCAGTGTGACAGGGGCGATTGACTATGGCTACACCTTC; cdr3_aa: CASSVTGAIDYGYTF
v_call: TRBV5-1; j_call: TRBJ2-1; d_call: .; clone_size: .; cdr3_nt: TGCGCCAGCAGCTTGGCCCTAGCTGGCCATGAGCAGTTCTTC; cdr3_aa: CASSLALAGHEQFF
v_call: TRBV7-7; j_call: TRBJ2-3; d_call: .; clone_size: .; cdr3_nt: TGTGCTAGCAGCTTACTGGATCGGACCACAGATACGCAGTATTTT; cdr3_aa: CASSLLDRTTDTQYF
v_call: TRBV4-3; j_call: TRBJ2-7; d_call: .; clone_size: .; cdr3_nt: TGCGCCAGCAGCCAAGCGCCGCAGGGTAACGAGCAGTACTTC; cdr3_aa: CASSQAPQGNEQYF
v_call: TRBV30; j_call: TRBJ1-5; d_call: .; clone_size: .; cdr3_nt: TGTGCCTGGAGCGATCCCAGGGGTGAACAGCCCCAGCATTTT; cdr3_aa: CAWSDPRGEQPQHF
v_call: TRBV7-2; j_call: TRBJ2-3; d_call: .; clone_size: .; cdr3_nt: TGTGCCAGCAGCTTAGCGCTAAGGGTTCGCACAGATACGCAGTATTTT; cdr3_aa: CASSLALRVRTDTQYF
v_call: TRBV9; j_call: TRBJ2-5; d_call: .; clone_size: .; cdr3_nt: TGTGCCAGCAGCGTAGGATCGAGCGGCGGGCCAAAGCAAGAGACCCAGTACTTC; cdr3_aa: CASSVGSSGGPKQETQYF
v_call: TRBV29-1; j_call: TRBJ1-1; d_call: TRBD1; clone_size: few; cdr3_nt: TGCAGCGTTGCCGCGCGACAGGGAAAGGTGAACACTGAAGCTTTCTTT; cdr3_aa: CSVAARQGKVNTEAFF
v_call: TRBV7-2; j_call: TRBJ2-7; d_call: .; clone_size: .; cdr3_nt: TGTGCCAGCAGCACAAAGCGAGGGGAGAACGAGCAGTACTTC; cdr3_aa: CASSTKRGENEQYF
v_call: TRBV28; j_call: TRBJ2-6; d_call: TRBD1; clone_size: .; cdr3_nt: TGTGCCAGCAGTTTGGGGACAGGGGCTCTGAGGGCCAACGTCCTGACTTTC; cdr3_aa: CASSLGTGALRANVLTF
v_call: TRBV7-2; j_call: TRBJ1-6; d_call: TRBD1; clone_size: .; cdr3_nt: TGTGCCAGCAGCTCCCGCAGGGGGAAGAATTCACCCCTCCACTTT; cdr3_aa: CASSSRRGKNSPLHF
v_call: TRBV9; j_call: TRBJ1-2; d_call: TRBD1; clone_size: few; cdr3_nt: TGTGCCAGCAGCGTAGCTGGGGCCAGGGGGAATGATGGCTACACCTTC; cdr3_aa: CASSVAGARGNDGYTF
v_call: TRBV7-9; j_call: TRBJ2-4; d_call: .; clone_size: .; cdr3_nt: TGTGCCAGCAGCCCGACCGGGGCAGTAAGGAGGGACATTCAGTACTTC; cdr3_aa: CASSPTGAVRRDIQYF
v_call: TRBV27; j_call: TRBJ2-3; d_call: .; clone_size: .; cdr3_nt: TGTGCCAGCAGACACCGGACCGCAGATACGCAGTATTTT; cdr3_aa: CASRHRTADTQYF
v_call: TRBV7-2; j_call: TRBJ2-1; d_call: TRBD1; clone_size: few; cdr3_nt: TGTGCCAGCAGCTTAGTGGGACAGGGCAATGAGCAGTTCTTC; cdr3_aa: CASSLVGQGNEQFF
v_call: TRBV6-5; j_call: TRBJ2-3; d_call: .; clone_size: once; cdr3_nt: TGTGCCAGCAGTTACCTATATGGATCCACAGATACGCAGTATTTT; cdr3_aa: CASSYLYGSTDTQYF
v_call: TRBV30; j_call: TRBJ2-3; d_call: .; clone_size: .; cdr3_nt: TGTGCCTGGAGTGTAGGGGTTAGCACAGATACGCAGTATTTT; cdr3_aa: CAWSVGVSTDTQYF
v_call: TRBV7-9; j_call: TRBJ2-5; d_call: .; clone_size: .; cdr3_nt: TGTGCCAGCAGCTTGATCCAAGGGGAGACCCAGTACTTC; cdr3_aa: CASSLIQGETQYF
v_call: TRBV4-1; j_call: TRBJ2-7; d_call: .; clone_size: .; cdr3_nt: TGCGCCAGCAGCCAAGATTTCGTCGGTTTGGGGCAGTACTTC; cdr3_aa: CASSQDFVGLGQYF
v_call: TRBV6-5; j_call: TRBJ1-4; d_call: .; clone_size: few; cdr3_nt: TGTGCCAGCAGTTACGAATCGGGCCTCGGTAATGAAAAACTGTTTTTT; cdr3_aa: CASSYESGLGNEKLFF
v_call: TRBV28; j_call: TRBJ2-1; d_call: .; clone_size: .; cdr3_nt: TGTGCCAGCAGTTTGAGCAGAGACTACAATGAGCAGTTCTTC; cdr3_aa: CASSLSRDYNEQFF